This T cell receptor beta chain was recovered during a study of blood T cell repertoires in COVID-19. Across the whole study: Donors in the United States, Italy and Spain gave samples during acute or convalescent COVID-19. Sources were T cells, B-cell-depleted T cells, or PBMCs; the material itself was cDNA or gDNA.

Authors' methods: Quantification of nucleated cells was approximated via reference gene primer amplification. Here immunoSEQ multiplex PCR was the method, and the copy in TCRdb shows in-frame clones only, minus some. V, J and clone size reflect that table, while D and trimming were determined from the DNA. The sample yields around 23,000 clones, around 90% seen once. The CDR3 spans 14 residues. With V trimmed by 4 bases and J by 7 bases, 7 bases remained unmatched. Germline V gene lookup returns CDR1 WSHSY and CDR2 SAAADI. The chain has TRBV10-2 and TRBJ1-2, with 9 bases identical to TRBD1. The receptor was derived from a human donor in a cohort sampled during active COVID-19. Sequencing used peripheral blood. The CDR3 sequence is CASSGDRVSPGYTF. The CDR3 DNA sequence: TGCGCCAGCAGTGGGGACAGGGTATCTCCTGGCTACACCTTC.